The source of this T cell receptor beta chain is a study of T cells after posttransplantation cyclophosphamide. The table came from immunoSEQ multiplex PCR; TCRdb's copy has only in-frame clones and leaves some out. The specimen has about 36,000 clones, none found just once. This related bone marrow graft donor gave peripheral blood on the day of marrow donation. Findings of the study overall: After PTCy, TRB diversity resembled that of CNI/methotrexate controls. Later blood repertoires were often dominated by clones from the donor CD8+ memory compartment. Tissue-infiltrating T cells from skin or gut overlapped little with blood T cells.

In this sample, this clone turned up many times. Its antigen is still unknown. V lost 0 bases, J lost 2 bases, and 4 bases stayed unmatched. The CDR3 contains 16 residues. Germline CDR1 reads SGHAT; CDR2 reads FQNNGV. The V gene is TRBV11-2, the J gene TRBJ2-7; 10 positions match TRBD1. The receptor comes from a girl aged 5-17 years in good health, CMV-negative, and a related stem cell transplant donor. The source material was PBMCs. CDR3 in amino acids: CASSLEEDRGTYEQYF. CDR3 bases: TGTGCCAGCAGCTTAGAGGAGGACAGGGGGACCTACGAGCAGTACTTC.